This T cell receptor (beta chain) was found in a study of shared clonotypes between healthy human individuals. Whole-study results and caveats: Clonotypes shared by all four donors outscored non-shared clonotypes in generation probability. The sharing of about 5.3% of naive CD4 clonotypes was seen across a few donors.

V was cut by 3 bases and J by 2 bases, with 7 bases left in between. CDR3 length: 13 residues. CDR1 MDHEN and CDR2 SYDVKM come from the germline V gene. Produced via immunoSEQ multiplex PCR; TCRdb's table is partial and in-frame only. The sample has 2 million or so clones, 85% to 95% seen once. In the case of this clone: Its target is unknown. Different DNA sequences within this sample yield the same CDR3.

Naive CD8 cells, CD45RO-negative and positively selected for CCR7, excluded terminally differentiated effector memory CD45RA+ cells. Sequenced: naive CD8+ T cells sorted from blood. This rearrangement joins TRBV28 to TRBJ1-2, with TRBD1 as a possible D gene (5 bases). This receptor was identified in a man between 18 and 35 years old in good health. This CDR3 is CASSLSGNYGYTF. Here the CDR3 DNA reads TGTGCCAGCAGTTTGTCAGGGAACTATGGCTACACCTTC.